These T cell receptor beta chains were read from a single sample in a study of control samples from healthy donors and cancer patients. Repertoires were generated with immunoSEQ multiplex PCR, while TCRdb's copy carries only in-frame clones and drops some. The table lists about 84,000 clones, 84% of them singletons, with under 14% in the top ten. The sample was PBMCs. Receptor source: a man in his fifties or sixties with head and neck cancer. The CDR3 runs from the conserved cysteine through the conserved F or W. A D gene is named only where the DNA matches it firmly. The size of a clone is reported for some rows only, either as once, few or many, or as a class for expanded clones.

clone_size d_call j_call v_call cdr3_length cdr3_aa cdr3_nt
few . TRBJ1-4 TRBV20-1 10 CSARQEELFF TGCAGTGCTAGACAGGAGGAACTGTTTTTT
. . TRBJ1-5 TRBV7-9 15 CASSGNGGGRQPQHF TGTGCCAGCAGCGGAAATGGGGGGGGGAGACAGCCCCAGCATTTT
. TRBD1 TRBJ2-2 TRBV28 19 CASTFPIGRVQGETGELFF TGTGCCAGCACCTTCCCAATTGGGCGGGTACAGGGGGAAACCGGGGAGCTGTTTTTT
. . TRBJ1-2 TRBV6-5 15 CASSPGTARGGGYTF TGTGCCAGCAGTCCCGGGACGGCCCGCGGGGGTGGCTACACCTTC
. . TRBJ2-5 TRBV28 13 CASTPQVGRTQYF TGTGCCAGCACCCCTCAGGTGGGGAGGACCCAGTACTTC
. . TRBJ2-2 TRBV6-5 13 CAIRDGGSRELFF TGTGCCATTCGGGACGGAGGCAGCAGGGAGCTGTTTTTT
. TRBD2 TRBJ2-5 TRBV5-4 16 CASSSRLAGGGETQYF TGTGCCAGCAGCAGCAGACTAGCGGGAGGGGGGGAGACCCAGTACTTC
. . TRBJ1-2 TRBV19 16 CASSSIATPAIYGYTF TGTGCCAGTAGTTCGATTGCGACCCCCGCCATCTATGGCTACACCTTC
many TRBD2 TRBJ2-5 TRBV28 15 CASSLWASGQETQYF TGTGCCAGCAGTTTATGGGCTAGCGGACAAGAGACCCAGTACTTC
. . TRBJ2-5 TRBV3-1/TRBV3-2 14 CASSQQDGRETQYF TGTGCCAGCAGCCAGCAGGACGGGCGAGAGACCCAGTACTTC
. TRBD1 TRBJ1-1 TRBV7-9 14 CASSLFGTASEAFF TGTGCCAGCAGCTTATTTGGGACAGCCTCTGAAGCTTTCTTT
. . TRBJ2-3 TRBV7-8 13 CASSGQNTDTQYF TGTGCCAGCAGCGGTCAGAACACAGATACGCAGTATTTT
. . TRBJ1-2 TRBV3-1/TRBV3-2 15 CASSQDPGGDYGYTF TGTGCCAGCAGCCAAGACCCGGGGGGTGACTATGGCTACACCTTC
. . TRBJ2-1 TRBV12-3/TRBV12-4 13 CASRMEGGGEQFF TGTGCCAGCAGAATGGAGGGAGGGGGTGAGCAGTTCTTC
few TRBD1 TRBJ1-2 TRBV7-9 15 CASSFSRTGDSGYTF TGTGCCAGCAGCTTTTCCCGGACAGGGGACTCTGGCTACACCTTC
. . TRBJ2-1 TRBV27 15 CASSPLGSSYNEQFF TGTGCCAGCAGTCCCCTCGGGAGCTCCTACAATGAGCAGTTCTTC
. . TRBJ1-6 TRBV10-3 20 CAISGGSQDKTSSYNSPLHF TGTGCCATCAGTGGTGGTAGCCAGGATAAAACGAGCTCCTATAATTCACCCCTCCACTTT
. . TRBJ1-3 TRBV28 12 CATTRTGNTIYF TGTGCCACCACAAGGACTGGAAACACCATATATTTT
. TRBD2 TRBJ2-3 TRBV5-4 16 CASSLGLAGFADTQYF TGTGCCAGCAGTTTGGGACTAGCGGGATTCGCAGATACGCAGTATTTT
few . TRBJ1-5 TRBV2 14 CASSSDTFNQPQHF TGTGCCAGCAGTTCCGACACTTTCAATCAGCCCCAGCATTTT
. TRBD1 TRBJ2-5 TRBV7-9 15 CASSLGTGVWETQYF TGTGCCAGCAGCTTAGGGACAGGGGTGTGGGAGACCCAGTACTTC
. . TRBJ1-2 TRBV9 13 CASSDLASYGYTF TGTGCCAGCAGCGACCTGGCCAGCTATGGCTACACCTTC
. . TRBJ2-3 TRBV18 16 CASSPSGGNSPDTQYF TGTGCCAGCTCACCATCTGGCGGGAACTCGCCAGATACGCAGTATTTT
. . TRBJ2-7 TRBV5-4 15 CASSLGDAEAYEQYF TGTGCCAGCAGCTTAGGGGACGCCGAGGCCTACGAGCAGTACTTC
. TRBD2 TRBJ2-5 TRBV11-2 16 CASSFVRGGSGKTQYF TGTGCCAGCAGCTTCGTTCGGGGGGGTAGCGGGAAGACCCAGTACTTC
. TRBD1 TRBJ2-7 TRBV7-8 15 CASSLMGQGAGEQYF TGTGCCAGCAGCTTAATGGGACAGGGGGCGGGTGAGCAGTACTTC
. . TRBJ2-7 TRBV18 14 CASSPPTETYEQYF TGTGCCAGCTCACCACCGACAGAGACCTACGAGCAGTACTTC
. . TRBJ2-3 TRBV4-1 18 CASSQIPPTGLRTDTQYF TGCGCCAGCAGCCAAATCCCCCCAACGGGCTTACGCACAGATACGCAGTATTTT
. . TRBJ1-4 TRBV24-1 14 CATSDSREPEKLFF TGTGCCACCAGTGATTCAAGGGAGCCCGAAAAACTGTTTTTT
. . TRBJ1-2 TRBV7-8 14 CASSHGRFGYGYTF TGTGCCAGCAGCCACGGGAGATTCGGCTATGGCTACACCTTC
once . TRBJ1-5 TRBV7-2 14 CASSLGQGYQPQHF TGTGCCAGCAGCTTAGGGCAGGGCTATCAGCCCCAGCATTTT
. . TRBJ2-3 TRBV5-8 16 CASSLGGTSGTDTQYF TGTGCCAGCAGCTTGGGTGGCACCTCAGGCACAGATACGCAGTATTTT
. . TRBJ1-1 TRBV6-5 15 CASSYSGGQDTEAFF TGTGCCAGCAGTTACTCGGGGGGGCAGGACACTGAAGCTTTCTTT
. . TRBJ1-2 TRBV18 13 CASSEGASYGYTF TGTGCCAGCTCGGAAGGGGCATCCTATGGCTACACCTTC
. TRBD2 TRBJ2-1 TRBV18 17 CASSPPSTSGSYNEQFF TGTGCCAGCTCACCACCTTCGACTAGCGGCTCCTACAATGAGCAGTTCTTC
. . TRBJ1-1 TRBV11-2 13 CASSLDLGLEAFF TGTGCCAGCAGCTTAGATTTAGGCCTAGAAGCTTTCTTT
. . TRBJ1-1 TRBV5-4 13 CASSQGSLTEAFF TGTGCCAGCAGCCAAGGATCGCTCACTGAAGCTTTCTTT
. . TRBJ1-2 TRBV3-1/TRBV3-2 15 CASSAWGERNYGYTF TGTGCCAGCAGCGCCTGGGGGGAAAGGAACTATGGCTACACCTTC
once . TRBJ2-1 TRBV7-2 12 CASSRTLVEQFF TGTGCCAGCAGCCGAACCCTAGTCGAGCAGTTCTTC
. . TRBJ1-6 TRBV10-3 15 CAIRLGDSYNSPLHF TGTGCCATCAGATTGGGGGATTCCTATAATTCACCCCTCCACTTT
. . TRBJ2-5 TRBV3-1/TRBV3-2 15 CASSQRAADSGTQYF TGTGCCAGCAGCCAAAGGGCGGCAGACTCGGGGACCCAGTACTTC
. . TRBJ2-3 TRBV29-1 16 CSAISRREAVTDTQYF TGCAGCGCGATCTCACGGCGGGAAGCTGTCACAGATACGCAGTATTTT
. . TRBJ2-3 TRBV3-1/TRBV3-2 15 CASTWGRLPSDTQYF TGTGCCAGCACCTGGGGGAGACTACCTTCAGATACGCAGTATTTT
. TRBD1 TRBJ2-7 TRBV27 16 CASSWTGAGSSYEQYF TGTGCCAGCAGTTGGACAGGGGCCGGGAGCTCCTACGAGCAGTACTTC
. TRBD2 TRBJ2-2 TRBV29-1 15 CSVESGAGGTGELFF TGCAGCGTTGAAAGCGGTGCGGGAGGTACCGGGGAGCTGTTTTTT
. TRBD1 TRBJ1-1 TRBV28 21 CASSPGGSATGIIKWDTEAFF TGTGCCAGCAGTCCAGGGGGGTCGGCGACAGGGATTATTAAGTGGGACACTGAAGCTTTCTTT
. . TRBJ1-4 TRBV10-3 13 CAITSVGGEKLFF TGTGCCATCACTTCCGTGGGTGGTGAAAAACTGTTTTTT
. TRBD2 TRBJ2-3 TRBV7-9 17 CASSLGRGRRRGDTQYF TGTGCCAGCAGCTTAGGTCGCGGGAGAAGACGAGGAGATACGCAGTATTTT
. . TRBJ1-1 TRBV6-5 15 CASSYWSGGNTEAFF TGTGCCAGCAGTTACTGGTCCGGGGGGAACACTGAAGCTTTCTTT
. TRBD1 TRBJ1-6 TRBV7-9 15 CASSLAGTADSPLHF TGTGCCAGCAGCTTAGCCGGGACAGCCGATTCACCCCTCCACTTT
. . TRBJ1-4 TRBV28 14 CASSLEGANEKLFF TGTGCCAGCAGTTTAGAGGGGGCTAATGAAAAACTGTTTTTT
. . TRBJ2-7 TRBV10-3 12 CAIEDGKYEQYF TGTGCCATCGAGGACGGAAAATACGAGCAGTACTTC
once . TRBJ2-5 TRBV6-5 15 CASSYSGQLQETQYF TGTGCCAGCAGTTACTCAGGACAGCTCCAAGAGACCCAGTACTTC
. TRBD2 TRBJ2-7 TRBV25-1 14 CASSRLAGNYEQYF TGTGCCAGCTCCCGACTAGCGGGGAACTACGAGCAGTACTTC
. . TRBJ2-3 TRBV28 17 CASSLVGLGERQDTQYF TGTGCCAGCAGTTTAGTGGGTCTGGGGGAGAGGCAAGATACGCAGTATTTT
. TRBD2 TRBJ2-5 TRBV4-1 20 CASSQIGTSGSEGFQETQYF TGCGCCAGCAGCCAAATAGGGACTAGCGGGAGCGAGGGGTTCCAAGAGACCCAGTACTTC
. . TRBJ2-5 TRBV5-1 15 CASNAAATGQETQYF TGCGCCAGCAACGCCGCGGCTACGGGACAAGAGACCCAGTACTTC
. . TRBJ2-3 TRBV2 14 CASSVRGNTDTQYF TGTGCCAGCAGTGTGAGGGGAAACACAGATACGCAGTATTTT
once . TRBJ1-5 TRBV24-1 14 CATSGGGPTRTQHF TGTGCCACCAGTGGTGGGGGGCCCACCAGAACCCAGCATTTT
. . TRBJ2-5 TRBV6-6 13 CASSYSTGETQYF TGTGCCAGCAGTTACTCGACGGGAGAGACCCAGTACTTC